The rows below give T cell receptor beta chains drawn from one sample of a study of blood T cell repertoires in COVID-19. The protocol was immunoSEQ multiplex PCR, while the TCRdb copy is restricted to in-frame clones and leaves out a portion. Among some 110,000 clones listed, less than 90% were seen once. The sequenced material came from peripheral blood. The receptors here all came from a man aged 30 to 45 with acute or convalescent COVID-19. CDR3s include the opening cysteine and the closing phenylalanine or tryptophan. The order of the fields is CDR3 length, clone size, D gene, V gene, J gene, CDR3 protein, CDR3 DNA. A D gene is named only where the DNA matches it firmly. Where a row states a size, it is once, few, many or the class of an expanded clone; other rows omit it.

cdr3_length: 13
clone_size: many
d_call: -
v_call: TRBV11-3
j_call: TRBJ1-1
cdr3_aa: CASSYSGLSEAFF
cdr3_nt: TGTGCCAGCAGCTACTCAGGGTTATCTGAAGCTTTCTTT

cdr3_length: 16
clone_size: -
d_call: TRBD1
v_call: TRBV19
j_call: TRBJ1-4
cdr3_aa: CASSITPGQGTEKLFF
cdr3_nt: TGTGCCAGTAGTATAACTCCGGGACAGGGAACCGAAAAACTGTTTTTT

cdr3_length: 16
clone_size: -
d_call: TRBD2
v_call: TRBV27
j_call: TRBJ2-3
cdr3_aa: CASSLGLAGGSDTQYF
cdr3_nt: TGTGCCAGCAGTTTAGGCCTAGCGGGAGGATCGGATACGCAGTATTTT

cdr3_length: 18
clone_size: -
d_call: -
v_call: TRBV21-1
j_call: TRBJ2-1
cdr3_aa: CASSLKPGGSGSYNEQFF
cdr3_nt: TGTGCCAGCAGCCTCAAGCCGGGGGGCTCAGGCTCCTACAATGAGCAGTTCTTC

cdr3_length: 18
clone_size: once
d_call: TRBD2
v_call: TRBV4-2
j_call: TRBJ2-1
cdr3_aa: CASSQDPSGGARYNEQFF
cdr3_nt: TGTGCCAGCAGCCAAGATCCCAGCGGGGGGGCGAGATACAATGAGCAGTTCTTC

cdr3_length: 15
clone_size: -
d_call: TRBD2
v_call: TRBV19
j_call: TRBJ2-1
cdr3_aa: CASSGPGLADNEQFF
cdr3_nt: TGTGCCAGTAGTGGCCCGGGACTAGCGGACAATGAGCAGTTCTTC

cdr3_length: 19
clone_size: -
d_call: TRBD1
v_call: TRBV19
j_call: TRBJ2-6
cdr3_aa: CASSPGRQGSLSGANVLTF
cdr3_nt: TGTGCCAGTAGCCCAGGACGACAGGGGAGTCTCTCTGGGGCCAACGTCCTGACTTTC

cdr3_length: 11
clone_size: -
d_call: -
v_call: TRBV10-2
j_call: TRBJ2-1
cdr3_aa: CASGWAGEQFF
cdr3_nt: TGCGCCAGCGGCTGGGCGGGGGAGCAGTTCTTC

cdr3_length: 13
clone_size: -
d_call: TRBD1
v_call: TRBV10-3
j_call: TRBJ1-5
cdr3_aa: CAIRGQAGQPQHF
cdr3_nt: TGTGCCATCAGAGGACAGGCCGGGCAGCCCCAGCATTTT

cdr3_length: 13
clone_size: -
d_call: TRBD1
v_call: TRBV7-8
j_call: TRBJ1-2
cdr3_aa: CASSSRTGVGYTF
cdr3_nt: TGTGCCAGCAGCTCCCGGACAGGGGTAGGCTACACCTTC

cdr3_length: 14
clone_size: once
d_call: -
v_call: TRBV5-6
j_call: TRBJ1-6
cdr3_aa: CASSLVQGNSPLHF
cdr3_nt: TGTGCCAGCAGCTTGGTGCAGGGAAATTCACCCCTCCACTTT

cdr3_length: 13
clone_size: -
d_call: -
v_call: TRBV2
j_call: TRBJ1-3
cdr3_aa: CASRGGPGNTIYF
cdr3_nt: TGTGCCAGCAGGGGGGGACCTGGAAACACCATATATTTT

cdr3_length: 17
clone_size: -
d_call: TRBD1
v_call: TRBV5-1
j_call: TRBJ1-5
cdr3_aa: CASSFFPIDREREPQHF
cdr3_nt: TGCGCCAGCAGCTTCTTTCCCATCGACAGGGAAAGGGAGCCCCAGCATTTT